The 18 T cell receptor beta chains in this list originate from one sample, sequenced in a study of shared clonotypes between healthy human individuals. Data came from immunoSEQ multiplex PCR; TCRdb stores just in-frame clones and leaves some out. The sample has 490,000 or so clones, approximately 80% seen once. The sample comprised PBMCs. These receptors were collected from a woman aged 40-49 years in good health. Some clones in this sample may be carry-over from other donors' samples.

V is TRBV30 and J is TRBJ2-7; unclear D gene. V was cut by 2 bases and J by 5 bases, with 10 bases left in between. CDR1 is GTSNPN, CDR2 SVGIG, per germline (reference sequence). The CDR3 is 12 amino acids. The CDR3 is CAWSLGSHEQYF. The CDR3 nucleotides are TGTGCCTGGAGTCTCGGATCACACGAGCAGTACTTC.

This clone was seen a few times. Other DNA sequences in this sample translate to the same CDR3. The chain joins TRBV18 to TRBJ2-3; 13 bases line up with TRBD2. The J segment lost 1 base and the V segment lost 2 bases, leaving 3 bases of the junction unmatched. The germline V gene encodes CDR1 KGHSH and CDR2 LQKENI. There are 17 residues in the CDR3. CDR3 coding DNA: TGTGCCAGCTCACCAAGAACTAGCGGGAGGGGCACAGATACGCAGTATTTT. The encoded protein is CASSPRTSGRGTDTQYF.

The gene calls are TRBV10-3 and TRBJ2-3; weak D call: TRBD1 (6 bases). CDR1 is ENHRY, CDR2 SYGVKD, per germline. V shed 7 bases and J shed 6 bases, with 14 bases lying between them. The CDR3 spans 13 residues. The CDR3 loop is CAIKARGSDTQYF. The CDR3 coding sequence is TGTGCCATCAAGGCCAGGGGATCGGATACGCAGTATTTT.

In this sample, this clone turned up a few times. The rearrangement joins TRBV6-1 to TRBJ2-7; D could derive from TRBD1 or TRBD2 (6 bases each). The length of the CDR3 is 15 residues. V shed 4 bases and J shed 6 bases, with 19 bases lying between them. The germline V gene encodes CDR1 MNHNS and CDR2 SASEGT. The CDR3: CASSASRGATGEQYF. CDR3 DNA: TGTGCCAGCAGTGCCTCAAGGGGGGCCACTGGCGAGCAGTACTTC.

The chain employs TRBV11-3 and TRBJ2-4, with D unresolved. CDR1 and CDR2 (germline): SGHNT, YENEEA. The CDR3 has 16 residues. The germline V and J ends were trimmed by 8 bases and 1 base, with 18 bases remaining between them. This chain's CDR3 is CASPSGTGLAKNIQYF. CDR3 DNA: TGTGCCAGCCCCTCCGGAACGGGTTTGGCCAAAAACATTCAGTACTTC.

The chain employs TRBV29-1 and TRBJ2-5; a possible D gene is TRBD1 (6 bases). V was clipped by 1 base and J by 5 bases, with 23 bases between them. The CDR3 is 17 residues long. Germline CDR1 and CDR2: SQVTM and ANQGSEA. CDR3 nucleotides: TGCAGCGTTGAAGGGGGCGGCCCGGGACACTCGAGGGAGACCCAGTACTTC. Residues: CSVEGGGPGHSRETQYF.

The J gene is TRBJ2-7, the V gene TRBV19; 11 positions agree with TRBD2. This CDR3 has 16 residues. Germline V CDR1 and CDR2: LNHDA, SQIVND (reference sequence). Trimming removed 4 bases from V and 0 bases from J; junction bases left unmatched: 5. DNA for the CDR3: TGTGCCAGTAGTACCCGAACTAGCGGGAGCTCCTACGAGCAGTACTTC. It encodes CASSTRTSGSSYEQYF.

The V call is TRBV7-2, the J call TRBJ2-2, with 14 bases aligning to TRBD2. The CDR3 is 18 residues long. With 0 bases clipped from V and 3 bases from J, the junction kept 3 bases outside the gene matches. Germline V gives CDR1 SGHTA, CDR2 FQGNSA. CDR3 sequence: CASSLATSGRVYTGELFF. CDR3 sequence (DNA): TGTGCCAGCAGCTTAGCGACTAGCGGGAGGGTTTACACCGGGGAGCTGTTTTTT.

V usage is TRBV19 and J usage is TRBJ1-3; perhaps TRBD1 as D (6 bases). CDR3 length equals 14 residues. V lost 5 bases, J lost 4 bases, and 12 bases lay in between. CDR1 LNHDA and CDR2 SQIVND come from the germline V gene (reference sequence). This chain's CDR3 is CASSPGTPGNTIYF. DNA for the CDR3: TGTGCCAGTAGTCCCGGGACACCGGGAAACACCATATATTTT. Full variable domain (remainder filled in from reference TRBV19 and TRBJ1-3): DGGITQSPKYLFRKEGQNVTLSCEQNLNHDAMYWYRQDPGQGLRLIYYSQIVNDFQKGDIAEGYSVSREKKESFPLTVTSAQKNPTAFYLCASSPGTPGNTIYFGEGSWLTVV.

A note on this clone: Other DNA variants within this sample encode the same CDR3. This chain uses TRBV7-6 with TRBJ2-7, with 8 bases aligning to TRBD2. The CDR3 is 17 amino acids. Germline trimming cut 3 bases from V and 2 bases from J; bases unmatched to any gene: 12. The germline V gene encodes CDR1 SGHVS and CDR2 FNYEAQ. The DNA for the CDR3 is TGTGCCAGCAGCTTGGCGCATTCGGGAGGGAGCCCCTACGAGCAGTACTTC. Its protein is CASSLAHSGGSPYEQYF.

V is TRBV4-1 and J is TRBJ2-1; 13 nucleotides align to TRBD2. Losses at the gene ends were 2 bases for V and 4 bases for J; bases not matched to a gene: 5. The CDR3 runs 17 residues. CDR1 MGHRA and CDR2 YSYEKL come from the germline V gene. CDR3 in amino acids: CASSQRGLAGKYNEQFF. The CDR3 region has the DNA TGCGCCAGCAGCCAACGGGGACTAGCGGGAAAATACAATGAGCAGTTCTTC.

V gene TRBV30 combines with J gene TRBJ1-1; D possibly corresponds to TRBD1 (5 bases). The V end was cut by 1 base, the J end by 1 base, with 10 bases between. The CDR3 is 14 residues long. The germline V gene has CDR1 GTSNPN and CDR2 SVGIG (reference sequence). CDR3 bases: TGTGCCTGGAGTGCGGGACGGAAGAACACTGAAGCTTTCTTT. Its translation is CAWSAGRKNTEAFF.

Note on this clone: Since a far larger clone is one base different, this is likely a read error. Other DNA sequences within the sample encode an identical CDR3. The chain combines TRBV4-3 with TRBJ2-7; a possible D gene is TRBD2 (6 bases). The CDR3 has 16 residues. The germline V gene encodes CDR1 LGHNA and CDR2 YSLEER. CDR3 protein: CASSQGLSGLRAEQYF. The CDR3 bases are TGCGCCAGCAGCCAGGGATTATCGGGACTCCGGGCCGAGCAGTACTTT.

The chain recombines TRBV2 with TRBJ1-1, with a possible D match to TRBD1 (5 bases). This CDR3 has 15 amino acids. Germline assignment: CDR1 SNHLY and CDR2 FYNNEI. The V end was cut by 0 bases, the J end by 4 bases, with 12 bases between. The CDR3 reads CASSEASFGGTEAFF. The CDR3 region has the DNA TGTGCCAGCAGTGAAGCGAGTTTTGGGGGCACTGAAGCTTTCTTT.

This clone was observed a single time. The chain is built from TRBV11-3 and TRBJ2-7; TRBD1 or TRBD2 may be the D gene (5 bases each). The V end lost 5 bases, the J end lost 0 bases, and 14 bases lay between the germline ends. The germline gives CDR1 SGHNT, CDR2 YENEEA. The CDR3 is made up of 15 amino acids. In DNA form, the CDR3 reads TGTGCCAGCAGCCGAGGAAGGGACGGCTCCTACGAGCAGTACTTC. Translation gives CASSRGRDGSYEQYF.

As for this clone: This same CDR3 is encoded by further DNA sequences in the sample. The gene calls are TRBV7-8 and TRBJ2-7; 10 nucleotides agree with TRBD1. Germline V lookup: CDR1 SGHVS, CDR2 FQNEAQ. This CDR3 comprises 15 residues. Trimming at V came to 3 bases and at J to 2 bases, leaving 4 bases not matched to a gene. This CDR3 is CASSFSGTGAYEQYF. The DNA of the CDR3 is TGTGCCAGCAGCTTTTCCGGGACAGGGGCCTACGAGCAGTACTTC. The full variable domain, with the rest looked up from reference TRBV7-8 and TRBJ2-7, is GAGVSQSPRYKVAKRGQDVALRCDPISGHVSLFWYQQALGQGPEFLTYFQNEAQLDKSGLPSDRFFAERPEGSVSTLKIQRTQQEDSAVYLCASSFSGTGAYEQYFGPGTRLTVT.

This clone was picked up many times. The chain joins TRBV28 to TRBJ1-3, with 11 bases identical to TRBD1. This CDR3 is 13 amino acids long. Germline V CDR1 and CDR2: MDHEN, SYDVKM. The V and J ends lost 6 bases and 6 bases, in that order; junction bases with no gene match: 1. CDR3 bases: TGTGCCAGCAGGGACAGGGGGCAAAACACCATATATTTT. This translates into CASRDRGQNTIYF.

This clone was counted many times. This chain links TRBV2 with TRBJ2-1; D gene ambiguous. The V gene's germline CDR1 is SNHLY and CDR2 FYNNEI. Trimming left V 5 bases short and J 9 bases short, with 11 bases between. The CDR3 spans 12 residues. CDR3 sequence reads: CASSLYGSEQFF. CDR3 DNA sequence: TGTGCCAGCAGTCTCTATGGCAGTGAGCAGTTCTTC.